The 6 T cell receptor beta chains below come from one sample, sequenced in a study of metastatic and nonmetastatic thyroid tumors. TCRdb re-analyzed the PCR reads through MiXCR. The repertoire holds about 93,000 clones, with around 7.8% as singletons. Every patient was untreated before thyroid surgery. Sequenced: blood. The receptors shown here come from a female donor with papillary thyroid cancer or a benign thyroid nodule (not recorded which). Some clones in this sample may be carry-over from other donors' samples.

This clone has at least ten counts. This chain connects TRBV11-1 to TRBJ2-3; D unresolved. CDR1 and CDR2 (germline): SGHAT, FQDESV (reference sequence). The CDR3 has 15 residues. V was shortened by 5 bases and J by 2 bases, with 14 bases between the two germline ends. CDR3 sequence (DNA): TGTGCCAGCAGCCCAGCTGGCGGAAACACAGATACGCAGTATTTT. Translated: CASSPAGGNTDTQYF.

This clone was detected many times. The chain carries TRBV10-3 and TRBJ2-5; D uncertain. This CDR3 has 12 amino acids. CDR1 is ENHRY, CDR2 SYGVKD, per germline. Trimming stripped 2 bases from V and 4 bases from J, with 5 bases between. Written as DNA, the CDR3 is TGTGCCATCAGTGAGACGGCAGAGACCCAGTACTTC. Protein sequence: CAISETAETQYF.

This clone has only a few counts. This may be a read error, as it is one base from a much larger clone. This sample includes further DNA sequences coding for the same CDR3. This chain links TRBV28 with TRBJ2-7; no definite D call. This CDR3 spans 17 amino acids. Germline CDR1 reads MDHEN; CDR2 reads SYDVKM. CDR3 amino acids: CASSLARLRDRSYEQYF. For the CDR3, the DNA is TGTGCCAGCAGCCTCGCCCGACTTCGTGACCGCTCCTACGAGCAATACTTC.

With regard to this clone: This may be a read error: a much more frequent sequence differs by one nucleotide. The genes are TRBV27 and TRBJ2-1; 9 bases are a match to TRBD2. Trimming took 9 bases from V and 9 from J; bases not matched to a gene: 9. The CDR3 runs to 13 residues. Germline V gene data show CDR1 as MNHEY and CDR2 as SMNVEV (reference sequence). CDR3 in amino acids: CASHGGGAPEQFF. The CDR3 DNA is TGTGCCAGTCATGGCGGGGGGGCCCCTGAGCAGTTCTTC.

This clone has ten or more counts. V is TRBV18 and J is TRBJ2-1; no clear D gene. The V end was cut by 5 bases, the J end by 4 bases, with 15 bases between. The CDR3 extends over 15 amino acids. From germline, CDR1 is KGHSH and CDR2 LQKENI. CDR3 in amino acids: CASSSSRSSYNEQFF. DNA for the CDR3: TGTGCCAGCTCATCAAGTAGGAGCAGTTACAATGAGCAGTTCTTC. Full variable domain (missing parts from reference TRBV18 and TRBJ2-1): NAGVMQNPRHLVRRRGQEARLRCSPMKGHSHVYWYRQLPEEGLKFMVYLQKENIIDESGMPKERFSAEFPKEGPSILRIQQVVRGDSAAYFCASSSSRSSYNEQFFGPGTRLTVL.

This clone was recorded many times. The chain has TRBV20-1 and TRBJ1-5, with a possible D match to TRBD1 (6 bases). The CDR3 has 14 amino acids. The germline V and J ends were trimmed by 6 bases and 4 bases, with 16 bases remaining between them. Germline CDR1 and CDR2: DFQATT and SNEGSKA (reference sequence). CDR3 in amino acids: CSASGQRQNQPQHF. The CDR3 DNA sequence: TGCAGTGCCAGTGGACAGAGACAGAATCAGCCCCAGCATTTT.